This T cell receptor (beta chain) was identified in a study of blood T cell repertoires in COVID-19. There are 15 residues in the CDR3. Per the germline V gene, CDR1 is SGHTA and CDR2 is FQGNSA. J was trimmed by 5 bases and V by 1 base; bases with no gene match: 3. Recovery among Cohort 3 donors was established by two negative PCRs, clearance, or symptom resolution. As for this clone: The sample contains more than one DNA sequence encoding this CDR3.

Repertoires were generated with immunoSEQ multiplex PCR, while TCRdb's copy carries only in-frame clones and drops some. Among a few hundred thousand clones listed, around nine tenths were seen once. This clonotype was sampled from a woman aged 45-65 years who had recovered from COVID-19. This chain links TRBV7-2 with TRBJ2-1; TRBD2 matches 9 bases. Sequenced material: PBMCs or T cells enriched from blood (not recorded which). In DNA, the CDR3 is TGTGCCAGCAGCTTAGGGCTAGCGGGGCACAATGAGCAGTTCTTC. Residues: CASSLGLAGHNEQFF.